The source of this TCR beta chain is a study of T cells after yellow fever vaccination. Study conclusions and caveats: Abundant clonotypes from the bulk population could get into FACS-sorted repertoires as contaminants. Reappearance after the booster was seen for most primary-vaccination clones, at approximately 97% CD4 and 75% to 90% CD8. A small share of clonotypes appeared in both CD4 and CD8 compartments.

The sample holds many counts of this clonotype. V was shortened by 8 bases and J by 0 bases, with 15 bases between the two germline ends. This CDR3 contains 15 residues. Germline values: CDR1 SGHNT, CDR2 YYREEE (reference sequence). TCR cDNA was made by 5'RACE template switching, adding a universal primer site and UMIs. Using its own MiXCR run on the 5' RACE reads, TCRdb lists one record per CDR3 protein. The sample lists about 26,000 distinct CDR3 sequences, 5% to 6% occurring once. The V gene is TRBV5-4, the J gene TRBJ1-3; D is possibly TRBD1 (5 bases). This TCR was sampled from a man aged 25-40 years who received the YFV17D yellow fever vaccine. The input for sequencing was PBMCs, either bulk or a sorted T-cell subset (CD4+, CD8+, memory, or dextramer-sorted; not recorded which), taken 15 days after the yellow fever booster vaccination. The CDR3 sequence is CASYLQGSSGNTIYF. The CDR3 nucleotides read TGTGCCAGTTACCTTCAGGGTAGCTCTGGAAACACCATATATTTT.